These 27 T cell receptor beta chains were sequenced from one sample in a study of T-cell reconstitution after alpha-beta-depleted transplantation in children. The library targeted TCRbeta and was prepared with unique molecular identifiers. MiXCR, applied by TCRdb to the PCR reads, yields one record per CDR3 protein. The sample records 500,000 to 750,000 distinct CDR3 sequences, 25% to 30% being singletons. Sample: PBMCs, taken before TCRalphabeta/CD19-depleted stem cell transplant. The receptors derive from a boy under two years old with Wiskott-Aldrich syndrome, due to receive a stem cell transplant.

DNA for the CDR3: TGTGCCAGCAGCTCTCGGCGCCCGAGCACAGATACGCAGTATTTT. Translating it yields CASSSRRPSTDTQYF. This chain links TRBV7-2 with TRBJ2-3; D unresolved. CDR3 size: 15 residues. Germline V gives CDR1 SGHTA, CDR2 FQGNSA. V lost 4 bases and J lost 0, with 11 bases in between.

This clonotype was counted a few times. At one end the junction does not follow the germline gene, possibly because of a read error. The chain has TRBV14 and TRBJ2-6, with 7 bases identical to TRBD2. The V gene's germline CDR1 is SGHDN and CDR2 FVKESK. The CDR3 is 15 amino acids. CDR3 in amino acids: CATSQAGFGANVLTF. For the CDR3, the DNA is TGTGCCACCAGCCAAGCGGGGTTTGGGGCCAACGTCCTGACTTTC.

This CDR3 reads CSVGTGLTNTGELFF. DNA of the CDR3: TGCAGCGTTGGAACTGGACTGACCAACACCGGGGAGCTGTTTTTT. The chain employs TRBV29-1 and TRBJ2-2, with a weak D call TRBD2 (5 bases). The germline V and J ends were trimmed by 4 bases and 2 bases, with 14 bases remaining between them. Germline V gene lookup returns CDR1 SQVTM and CDR2 ANQGSEA. This CDR3 spans 15 amino acids.

The CDR3 DNA sequence: TGTGCCAGCAGCGCCCGACAGGGATGGAAGGGCACAGATACGCAGTATTTT. Encoded protein: CASSARQGWKGTDTQYF. The J gene is TRBJ2-3, the V gene TRBV9, with 7 bases matching TRBD1. Germline CDR1 SGDLS, CDR2 YYNGEE. The CDR3 loop spans 17 amino acids. The J segment lost 1 base and the V segment lost 3 bases, leaving 11 bases of the junction unmatched.

The gene calls are TRBV29-1 and TRBJ2-3, with 10 bases aligning to TRBD1. There are 14 residues in the CDR3. Germline CDR1 reads SQVTM; CDR2 reads ANQGSEA. V dropped 4 bases and J dropped 4; count of bases not matched to a gene: 5. The chain's CDR3 is CSVVMGQGSDTQYF. CDR3 DNA: TGCAGCGTTGTAATGGGACAGGGGTCAGATACGCAGTATTTT.

The V and J genes are TRBV28 and TRBJ1-6; D is unresolved. V gave up 4 bases and J gave up 3 bases, with 10 bases separating them. CDR1 and CDR2 from the germline V gene are MDHEN and SYDVKM. The CDR3 spans 15 residues. CDR3 loop: CASSYSGDYNSPLHF. The CDR3 DNA is TGTGCCAGCAGTTACAGCGGAGACTATAATTCACCCCTCCACTTT.

The chain couples TRBV6-5 to TRBJ2-1; 9 nucleotides align to TRBD2. Unmatched junction bases numbered 9, after V lost 4 bases and J lost 8 bases. The germline V gene has CDR1 MNHEY and CDR2 SVGAGI. The CDR3 has 15 residues. The chain's CDR3 is CASSFGLASVDEQFF. The CDR3 nucleotides read TGTGCCAGCAGTTTTGGACTAGCGAGTGTGGATGAGCAGTTCTTC.

The rearrangement joins TRBV20-1 to TRBJ2-3, with D hard to call. V gave up 7 bases and J gave up 2 bases, with 16 bases separating them. The CDR3 spans 14 residues. CDR1 is DFQATT and CDR2 is SNEGSKA in the germline V gene (reference sequence). CDR3 loop: CSGGVDGITDTQYF. DNA for the CDR3: TGCAGTGGAGGAGTAGACGGTATCACAGATACGCAGTATTTT.

The V gene is TRBV20-1, the J gene TRBJ2-7; D is perhaps TRBD1 (6 bases). The CDR3 is made up of 15 amino acids. Germline values: CDR1 DFQATT, CDR2 SNEGSKA (reference sequence). Trimming took off 0 bases at V and 2 bases at J, with 14 bases between the two ends. CDR3 sequence: CSARDRARGTYEQYF. The CDR3 region has the DNA TGCAGTGCTAGAGATAGGGCCAGGGGAACCTACGAGCAGTACTTC.

The CDR3 is CASSLNPAGYNEQFF. In nucleotides, the CDR3 is TGTGCCAGCAGTTTAAACCCGGCGGGCTACAATGAGCAGTTCTTC. The chain couples TRBV12-3 or TRBV12-4 to TRBJ2-1, with D tentatively TRBD2 (5 bases). The CDR3 is made up of 15 amino acids. Trimming left V 2 bases short and J 3 bases short, with 11 bases between.

This clonotype was seen a few times. V gene TRBV20-1 combines with J gene TRBJ2-3; TRBD2 matches at 9 bases. The CDR3 consists of 15 residues. J was trimmed by 6 bases and V by 3 bases; bases with no gene match: 10. In germline, CDR1 is DFQATT, CDR2 SNEGSKA (reference sequence). The CDR3 DNA reads as TGCAGTGCTAGGGCAGCGGGAGGAGCCCAGGATACGCAGTATTTT. This codes for CSARAAGGAQDTQYF.

This clonotype was seen only a few times. This chain connects TRBV6-2 or TRBV6-3 to TRBJ1-5, with a possible D match to TRBD1 (5 bases). The germline V gene has CDR1 MNHEY and CDR2 SVGEGT. The CDR3 spans 17 residues. The V and J ends lost 2 bases and 1 base respectively, with 15 bases between them. The CDR3 spells CASSYGAGHPSNQPQHF. In DNA, the CDR3 is TGTGCCAGCAGTTACGGCGCAGGACACCCAAGCAATCAGCCCCAGCATTTT.

This clonotype occurred a few times. V and J are TRBV20-1 and TRBJ2-7; 12 bases match TRBD2. There are 17 residues in the CDR3. V dropped 0 bases and J dropped 1; count of bases not matched to a gene: 7. Germline V CDR1 and CDR2: DFQATT, SNEGSKA (reference sequence). CDR3 sequence: CSAREFLLAGGSYEQYF. CDR3 in DNA: TGCAGTGCTAGAGAATTTCTACTAGCGGGAGGATCCTACGAGCAGTACTTC.

The J gene is TRBJ2-1, the V gene TRBV20-1; D possibly corresponds to TRBD1 (6 bases). Trimming removed 0 bases from V and 7 bases from J, with 13 bases in between. The CDR3 loop spans 14 amino acids. Germline V CDR1 and CDR2: DFQATT, SNEGSKA (reference sequence). CDR3 protein: CSARDPTGRNEQFF. The CDR3 DNA is TGCAGTGCTAGAGATCCGACAGGTCGAAATGAGCAGTTCTTC.

This rearrangement joins TRBV5-6 to TRBJ1-1; D might be TRBD1 (6 bases). From germline, CDR1 is SGHDT and CDR2 YYEEEE. Deletions cut 0 bases from V and 4 bases from J, with 19 bases between. The CDR3 length is 17 residues. The CDR3 loop reads CASSLEGGFRRTTEAFF. CDR3 nucleotide sequence: TGTGCCAGCAGCTTGGAAGGGGGGTTTCGTCGGACCACTGAAGCTTTCTTT.

The rearrangement joins TRBV3-1 to TRBJ2-7; 9 positions agree with TRBD2. The CDR3 is 17 amino acids. Germline V gene sequence: CDR1 LGHDT, CDR2 YNNKEL (reference sequence). Trimming at V came to 0 bases and at J to 4 bases, leaving 10 bases not matched to a gene. The DNA of the CDR3 is TGTGCCAGCAGCCAAGACGGTGTAGTGCGGGAGGGGTACGAGCAGTACTTC. Its translation: CASSQDGVVREGYEQYF.

The J gene is TRBJ2-3, the V gene TRBV2; TRBD1 agrees at 7 bases. From germline, CDR1 is SNHLY and CDR2 FYNNEI. The CDR3 runs 14 residues. The J segment lost 0 bases and the V segment lost 10 bases, leaving 7 bases of the junction unmatched. The CDR3: CATGQALSTDTQYF. For the CDR3, the DNA is TGTGCCACCGGACAGGCGCTGAGCACAGATACGCAGTATTTT.

About this clonotype itself: One end of the junction is discordant with germline, which a read error may explain. This chain uses TRBV5-6 with TRBJ2-6; D may be TRBD1 (5 bases). There are 15 residues in the CDR3. The germline CDR1 and CDR2 sequences are SGHDT and YYEEEE. The CDR3 region has the DNA TGTGCCAGCAGCTTCAGGGTTACTGGGGCCAACGGCCTGACTTTC. Protein product: CASSFRVTGANGLTF.

Many counts were recorded for this clonotype. The chain uses TRBV5-1 and TRBJ1-1; the D is unclear. CDR1 is SGHRS and CDR2 is YFSETQ in the germline V gene. Trimming stripped 3 bases from V and 4 bases from J, with 13 bases between. The CDR3 has 14 amino acids. Here the CDR3 DNA reads TGCGCCAGCAGCTCAAACCCCGCGGGCACTGAAGCTTTCTTT. Protein: CASSSNPAGTEAFF.

The chain combines TRBV5-4 with TRBJ1-1, with a weak D call TRBD1 (5 bases). This CDR3 is built from 15 residues. V was clipped by 4 bases and J by 1 base, with 14 bases between them. CDR1 SGHNT and CDR2 YYREEE come from the germline V gene (reference sequence). CDR3 sequence (DNA): TGTGCCAGCAGCGATCGGGGCGGGGGGAACACTGAAGCTTTCTTT. It codes for CASSDRGGGNTEAFF.

The chain joins TRBV20-1 to TRBJ2-7, with 11 positions matching TRBD1. This CDR3 has 17 amino acids. CDR1 is DFQATT, CDR2 SNEGSKA, per germline (reference sequence). The J segment lost 6 bases and the V segment lost 1 base, leaving 14 bases of the junction unmatched. The CDR3 DNA reads TGCAGTGCTAGAGCTCTGATATCGGGACAGGGGGGCATCGAGCAGTACTTC. Amino acids: CSARALISGQGGIEQYF.

J is TRBJ2-1 and V is TRBV28; D gene ambiguous. This CDR3 has 15 amino acids. Trimming left V 2 bases short and J 1 base short, with 9 bases between. Germline assignment: CDR1 MDHEN and CDR2 SYDVKM. Here the CDR3 DNA reads TGTGCCAGCAGTTTACTTCGAGCGTCCTACAATGAGCAGTTCTTC. This sequence encodes CASSLLRASYNEQFF.

The genes are TRBV9 and TRBJ2-5; D is possibly TRBD1 (6 bases). Germline V gives CDR1 SGDLS, CDR2 YYNGEE. Trimming stripped 4 bases from V and 1 base from J, with 14 bases between. CDR3 size: 15 residues. The CDR3 protein is CASSLSLTGQETQYF. The CDR3 DNA reads TGTGCCAGCAGCCTTTCTCTGACAGGCCAAGAGACCCAGTACTTC.

The chain couples TRBV5-1 to TRBJ2-2; the D is unclear. The CDR3 contains 15 residues. The V end was cut by 4 bases, the J end by 5 bases, with 15 bases between. Germline-derived CDR1 and CDR2 are SGHRS and YFSETQ. CDR3 in amino acids: CASSGNRNPTGELFF. The CDR3 region has the DNA TGCGCCAGCAGCGGAAACAGAAATCCGACCGGGGAGCTGTTTTTT.

This clonotype has just a few counts. The V call is TRBV27, the J call TRBJ1-1; a weak D match, TRBD1 (5 bases). CDR3 length equals 16 residues. Germline CDR1 and CDR2: MNHEY and SMNVEV (reference sequence). Trimming took off 6 bases at V and 1 base at J, with 18 bases between the two ends. DNA of the CDR3: TGTGCCAGCAGGGCTCAGTTTCCCGGGGGGAACACTGAAGCTTTCTTT. It encodes CASRAQFPGGNTEAFF.

Only a few counts were recorded for this clonotype. The chain employs TRBV9 and TRBJ2-3, with D perhaps TRBD1 or TRBD2 (5 bases each). V lost 0 bases and J lost 2, with 13 bases in between. The CDR3 contains 16 residues. CDR1 is SGDLS and CDR2 is YYNGEE in the germline V gene. CDR3 amino acids: CASSVVGDGYTDTQYF. Written as DNA, the CDR3 is TGTGCCAGCAGCGTAGTTGGGGACGGTTACACAGATACGCAGTATTTT.

This clonotype was found a few times. The chain recombines TRBV21-1 with TRBJ1-2; the table's D gene call, TRBD1, was not cross checked with the DNA. TRBV21-1 is given as a pseudogene. The CDR3 loop spans 16 amino acids. As DNA, the CDR3 is TGTGCCAGCAGCAAAGGATCCGGGACCCCTATGCTTGGCTACACCTTC. Amino acid sequence: CASSKGSGTPMLGYTF.